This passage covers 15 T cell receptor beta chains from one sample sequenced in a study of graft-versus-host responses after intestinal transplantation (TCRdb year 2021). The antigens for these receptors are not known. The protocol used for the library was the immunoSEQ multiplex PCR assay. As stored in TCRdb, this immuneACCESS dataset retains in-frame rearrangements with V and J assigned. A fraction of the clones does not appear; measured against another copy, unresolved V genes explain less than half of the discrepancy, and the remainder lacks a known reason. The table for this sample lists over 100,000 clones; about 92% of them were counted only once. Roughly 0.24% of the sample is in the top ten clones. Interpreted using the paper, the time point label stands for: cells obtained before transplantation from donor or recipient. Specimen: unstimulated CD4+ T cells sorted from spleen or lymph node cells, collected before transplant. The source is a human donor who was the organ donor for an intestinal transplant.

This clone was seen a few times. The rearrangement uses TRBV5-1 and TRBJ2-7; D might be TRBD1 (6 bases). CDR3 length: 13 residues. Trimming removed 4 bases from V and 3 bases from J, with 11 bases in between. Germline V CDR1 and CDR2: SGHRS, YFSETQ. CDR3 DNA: TGCGCCAGCAGCGTAAAACAGGGCTACGAGCAGTACTTC. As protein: CASSVKQGYEQYF.

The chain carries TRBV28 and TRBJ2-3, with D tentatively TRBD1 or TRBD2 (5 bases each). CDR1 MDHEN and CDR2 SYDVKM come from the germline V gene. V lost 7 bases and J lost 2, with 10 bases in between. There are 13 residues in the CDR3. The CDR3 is CASTGTPTDTQYF. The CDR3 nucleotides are TGTGCCAGCACCGGGACCCCCACAGATACGCAGTATTTT.

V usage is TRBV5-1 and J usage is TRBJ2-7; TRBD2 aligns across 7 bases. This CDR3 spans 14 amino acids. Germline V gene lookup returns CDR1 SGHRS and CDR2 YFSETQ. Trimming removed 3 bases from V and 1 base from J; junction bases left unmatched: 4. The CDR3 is CASSWVAGSYEQYF. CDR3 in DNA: TGCGCCAGCAGCTGGGTAGCGGGTTCCTACGAGCAGTACTTC.

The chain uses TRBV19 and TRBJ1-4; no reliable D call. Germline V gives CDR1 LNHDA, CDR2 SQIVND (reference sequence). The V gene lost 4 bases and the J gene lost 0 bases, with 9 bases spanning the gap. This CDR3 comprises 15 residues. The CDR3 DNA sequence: TGTGCCAGTAGTAGGGAGACTGCAACTAATGAAAAACTGTTTTTT. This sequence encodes CASSRETATNEKLFF.

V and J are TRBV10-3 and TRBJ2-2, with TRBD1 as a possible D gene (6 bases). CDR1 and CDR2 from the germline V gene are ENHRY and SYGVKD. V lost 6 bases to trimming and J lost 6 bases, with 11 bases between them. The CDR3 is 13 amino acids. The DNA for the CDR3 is TGTGCCATCAGCAGGGACATTCCCGGGGAGCTGTTTTTT. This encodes CAISRDIPGELFF.

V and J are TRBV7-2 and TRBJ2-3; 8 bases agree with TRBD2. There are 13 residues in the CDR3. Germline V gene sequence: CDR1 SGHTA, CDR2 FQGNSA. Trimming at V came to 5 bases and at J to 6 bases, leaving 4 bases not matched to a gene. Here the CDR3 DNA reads TGTGCCAGCAGCCCCCGGGGGGGGGATACGCAGTATTTT. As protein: CASSPRGGDTQYF.

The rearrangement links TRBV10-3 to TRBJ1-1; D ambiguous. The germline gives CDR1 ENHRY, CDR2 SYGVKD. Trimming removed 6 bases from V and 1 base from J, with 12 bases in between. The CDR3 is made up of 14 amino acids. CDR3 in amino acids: CAISSHSGNTEAFF. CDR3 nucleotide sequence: TGTGCCATCAGCAGCCACAGCGGGAACACTGAAGCTTTCTTT.

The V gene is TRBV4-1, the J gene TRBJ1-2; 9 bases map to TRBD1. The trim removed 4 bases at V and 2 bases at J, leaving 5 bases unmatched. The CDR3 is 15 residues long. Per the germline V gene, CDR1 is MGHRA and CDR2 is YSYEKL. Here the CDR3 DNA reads TGCGCCAGCAGCCTTCCCGGGACAGGGAACTATGGCTACACCTTC. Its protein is CASSLPGTGNYGYTF.

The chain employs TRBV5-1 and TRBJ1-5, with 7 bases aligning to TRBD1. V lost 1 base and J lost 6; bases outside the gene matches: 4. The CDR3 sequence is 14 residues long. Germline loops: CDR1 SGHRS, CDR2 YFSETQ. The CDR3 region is CASSLTGVGQPQHF. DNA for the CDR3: TGCGCCAGCAGCTTGACAGGGGTAGGTCAGCCCCAGCATTTT.

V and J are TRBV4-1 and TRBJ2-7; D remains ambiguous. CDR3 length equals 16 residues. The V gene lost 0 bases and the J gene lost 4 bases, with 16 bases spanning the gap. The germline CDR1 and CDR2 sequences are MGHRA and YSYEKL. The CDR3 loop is CASSQDLASSSYEQYF. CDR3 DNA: TGCGCCAGCAGCCAAGATCTGGCTAGTTCTTCGTACGAGCAGTACTTC.

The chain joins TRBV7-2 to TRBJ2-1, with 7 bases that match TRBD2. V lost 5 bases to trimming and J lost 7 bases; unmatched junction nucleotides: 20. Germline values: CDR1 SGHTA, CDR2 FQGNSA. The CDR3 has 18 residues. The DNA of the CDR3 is TGTGCCAGCAGCCCAAGGGCTAGCGGAAATACACCCTGGAATGAGCAGTTCTTC. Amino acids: CASSPRASGNTPWNEQFF.

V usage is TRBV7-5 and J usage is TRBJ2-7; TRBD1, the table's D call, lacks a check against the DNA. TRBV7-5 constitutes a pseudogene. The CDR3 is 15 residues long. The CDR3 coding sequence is TGTGCCAGAAGCAGGACAGTCCCGAGCTCCTACGAGCAGTACTTC. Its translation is CARSRTVPSSYEQYF.

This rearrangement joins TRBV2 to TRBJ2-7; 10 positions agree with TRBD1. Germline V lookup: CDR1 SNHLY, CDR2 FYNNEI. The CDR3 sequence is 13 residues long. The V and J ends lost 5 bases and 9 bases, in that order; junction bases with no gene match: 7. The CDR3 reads CASSNWDRGAQYF. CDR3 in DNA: TGTGCCAGCAGTAATTGGGACAGGGGTGCGCAGTACTTC.

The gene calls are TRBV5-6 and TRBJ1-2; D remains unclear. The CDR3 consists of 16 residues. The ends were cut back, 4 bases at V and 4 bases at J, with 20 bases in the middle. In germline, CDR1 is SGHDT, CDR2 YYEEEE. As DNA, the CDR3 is TGTGCCAGCAGCCTTGGCATGGCAGCGGACTTCTATGGCTACACCTTC. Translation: CASSLGMAADFYGYTF. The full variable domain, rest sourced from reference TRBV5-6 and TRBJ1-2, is DAGVTQSPTHLIKTRGQQVTLRCSPKSGHDTVSWYQQALGQGPQFIFQYYEEEERQRGNFPDRFSGHQFPNYSSELNVNALLLGDSALYLCASSLGMAADFYGYTFGSGTRLTVV.

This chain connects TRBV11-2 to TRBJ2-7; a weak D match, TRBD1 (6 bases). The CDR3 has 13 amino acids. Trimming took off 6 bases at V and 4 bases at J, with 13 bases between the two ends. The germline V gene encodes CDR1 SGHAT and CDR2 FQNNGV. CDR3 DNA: TGTGCCAGCAGTTTAACAGGGCTATACGAGCAGTACTTC. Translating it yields CASSLTGLYEQYF.